Detailed here is one T cell receptor (beta chain). Its target antigen remains unknown. Base qualities were left out, and no much larger clone turns up one base away. CDR1 is given as MNHEY and CDR2 as SMNVEV, both from the germline V gene (reference sequence). Its CDR3 holds 11 amino acids, cysteine through phenylalanine. Solely the CDR3 DNA is kept, with 33 bases framed from the first base. The junction shows trimming of 5 bases on V and 6 bases on J, plus 8 bases between the germline ends. This record comes from a study of technical replicates of blood from a few donors (dated by TCRdb to 2016 to 2017). The library was built by means of the immunoSEQ multiplex PCR assay. Imported from immuneACCESS, the table was reduced by TCRdb to in-frame sequences with V and J called. These copies leave out some clones; in studies compared against another copy, an unresolved V gene accounts for under half, and the cause of the remainder is not known. In all, the sample holds about 50,000 clones, and around 95% of those were seen once. The ten most abundant clones make up 0.39% of the sample.

The rearrangement combines TRBV27 with TRBJ2-7; the D gene is not confidently resolved. This TCR derives from a human donor in good health. The sample taken for sequencing was T cells isolated from PBMCs. The CDR3 amino acid sequence is: CASSNFGEQYF. Read as DNA, the sequence is TGTGCCAGCAGTAATTTCGGCGAGCAGTACTTC.